This TCR beta chain comes out of a study of T-cell reconstitution after alpha-beta-depleted transplantation in children. Study outcomes and limitations: Newly produced T cells mostly provided counts and TCRbeta diversity after one year, as hyperexpanded clones declined.

The TCRbeta library incorporated unique molecular identifiers. From the PCR reads, TCRdb called clonotypes with MiXCR, one entry per CDR3 protein. The data contain about 540,000 distinct CDR3 sequences, 25% to 30% of them seen just once; the ten biggest clones take up just over 35%. This clonotype appeared a few times. Its cognate antigen is unknown. CDR3 length equals 16 residues. The V end lost 3 bases, the J end lost 0 bases, and 11 bases lay between the germline ends. Germline V gene lookup returns CDR1 MDHEN and CDR2 SYDVKM. This chain uses TRBV28 with TRBJ2-2, with a weak D call TRBD1 (5 bases). The sequence came from a boy younger than two with Wiskott-Aldrich syndrome, due to receive a stem cell transplant. The sequencing here drew on PBMCs, taken before TCRalphabeta/CD19-depleted stem cell transplant. The CDR3, as DNA: TGTGCCAGCAGTTTCCAGGGCAGCTCGAACACCGGGGAGCTGTTTTTT. It codes for CASSFQGSSNTGELFF.